The 9 T cell receptor beta chains presented below share a single source sample, sequenced in a study of blood T cell repertoires in COVID-19. Produced via immunoSEQ multiplex PCR; TCRdb's table is partial and in-frame only. Counted here are 180,000 or so clones, around 80% occurring once; the ten biggest clones make up 2.8%. The sequenced sample consisted of peripheral blood. The source is a woman older than 75 with active or convalescent COVID-19.

This sequence joins TRBV3-1 (or the pseudogene TRBV3-2) and TRBJ1-5; the D gene is possibly TRBD1 (6 bases). The CDR3 is made up of 13 amino acids. Germline V CDR1 and CDR2: LGHDT, YNNKEL (reference sequence). V shed 4 bases and J shed 5 bases, with 9 bases lying between them. CDR3 DNA: TGTGCCAGCAGCCCGGGGACACATCAGCCCCAGCATTTT. Protein sequence: CASSPGTHQPQHF.

The chain joins TRBV19 to TRBJ1-1; D is ambiguous. The CDR3 has 15 amino acids. The germline CDR1 and CDR2 sequences are LNHDA and SQIVND (reference sequence). Trimming cost V 3 bases and J 2 bases, with 13 bases left between them. CDR3 nucleotides: TGTGCCAGTAGTATCCTACCATCTTCCAACACTGAAGCTTTCTTT. Translation: CASSILPSSNTEAFF.

The rearrangement uses TRBV24-1 and TRBJ2-3, with 10 bases aligning to TRBD2. V trimming: 7 bases; J trimming: 5 bases; junction bases outside the gene matches: 11. CDR3 length: 16 residues. The germline gives CDR1 KGHDR, CDR2 SFDVKD. The CDR3 DNA reads TGTGCCACCAGCGAGCGGAAGCGGGGGGGAGTAGATACGCAGTATTTT. Protein product: CATSERKRGGVDTQYF.

The chain combines TRBV10-3 with TRBJ2-7; TRBD2 aligns across 7 bases. There are 13 residues in the CDR3. Looked up from germline, CDR1 is ENHRY and CDR2 is SYGVKD. The ends lost 6 bases at V and 3 bases at J; junction bases unmatched: 5. CDR3 nucleotide sequence: TGTGCCATCAGCCATGGGGGGGACTACGAGCAGTACTTC. It encodes CAISHGGDYEQYF.

The CDR3 bases are TGTGCCATCCGGGACAGGGGCACAGATACGCAGTATTTT. This translates into CAIRDRGTDTQYF. The chain is built from TRBV12-3 or TRBV12-4 and TRBJ2-3; 9 nucleotides agree with TRBD1. The CDR3 loop spans 13 amino acids. The trim removed 10 bases at V and 1 base at J, leaving 3 bases unmatched.

This clone was observed a single time. The gene calls are TRBV24-1 and TRBJ1-1, with 10 nucleotides matching TRBD1. This CDR3 has 15 amino acids. Germline V CDR1 and CDR2: KGHDR, SFDVKD. V lost 4 bases and J lost 7; bases outside the gene matches: 8. The CDR3: CATSESGTGDSEAFF. Here the CDR3 DNA reads TGTGCCACCAGTGAGTCCGGGACAGGGGACAGTGAAGCTTTCTTT.

The chain carries TRBV3-1 (or the pseudogene TRBV3-2) and TRBJ2-1; D unclear. The CDR3 length is 15 residues. V lost 1 base, J lost 12 bases, and 19 bases lay in between. Germline CDR1 reads LGHDT; CDR2 reads YNNKEL (reference sequence). CDR3 in amino acids: CASSQGSAVTMMQFF. CDR3 nucleotides: TGTGCCAGCAGCCAAGGCTCGGCGGTTACAATGATGCAGTTCTTC.

This chain joins TRBV7-8 and TRBJ1-1; TRBD1 matches at 8 bases. Germline CDR1 is SGHVS and CDR2 is FQNEAQ. The V segment lost 3 bases and the J segment 0 bases; nucleotides outside the gene matches: 15. CDR3 length equals 19 residues. DNA of the CDR3: TGTGCCAGCAGCTTTGGACAGGGAAAATACCTCAATTTGAACACTGAAGCTTTCTTT. Translation: CASSFGQGKYLNLNTEAFF.

The chain is built from TRBV6-2 or TRBV6-3 and TRBJ1-1; a possible D gene is TRBD1 (5 bases). Trimming took 1 base from V and 1 from J, leaving 19 bases between them. CDR1 and CDR2 (germline): MNHEY, SVGEGT. CDR3 length equals 18 residues. Written as DNA, the CDR3 is TGTGCCAGCAGTTACTTAGGCGGGGCCGCTGGACGGAACACTGAAGCTTTCTTT. Its protein is CASSYLGGAAGRNTEAFF.